This T cell receptor beta chain was profiled in a study of CD8+ T cells in alopecia areata. Study background: Treated patients were given 5 to 10 mg oral tofacitinib twice daily.

Trimming stripped 2 bases from V and 1 base from J, with 12 bases between. This CDR3 comprises 15 residues. Germline assignment: CDR1 SNHLY and CDR2 FYNNEI. Sequencing relied on a cDNA template that was reverse transcribed from extracted RNA. The table came from immunoSEQ multiplex PCR; TCRdb's copy has only in-frame clones and leaves some out. The table lists over 150,000 clones, 55% to 75% of them singletons, with 5.5% in the top ten. Treatment indicated: oral pan-JAK inhibitor, 5-10 mg twice daily. Punch biopsies of lesional scalp, plus peripheral blood, were taken from alopecia areata patients. This rearrangement joins TRBV2 to TRBJ2-7; D is perhaps TRBD1 or TRBD2 (6 bases each). This specimen consisted of CD4+ T cells sorted from blood, obtained at week 24, from a patient treated with tofacitinib. This TCR was recovered from a human donor with alopecia areata. CDR3: CASSETGGGSYEQYF. For the CDR3, the DNA is TGTGCCAGCAGTGAAACCGGGGGCGGGTCCTACGAGCAGTACTTC.